This T cell receptor beta chain was retrieved from a study of T cell changes during pregnancy in multiple sclerosis. Profiled with immunoSEQ multiplex PCR; TCRdb holds only in-frame clones, not every one. The table records approximately 35,000 clones, roughly nine tenths of them present only once. This TCR was sampled from a female donor in good health, enrolled as a control in a pregnancy study. This material consisted of CD4+ T cells from peripheral blood mononuclear cells, taken in the third trimester of pregnancy.

The CDR3 loop is CASSFDRGMETQYF. The CDR3 nucleotides read TGTGCCAGCAGTTTCGACAGGGGGATGGAGACCCAGTACTTC. The chain couples TRBV28 to TRBJ2-5, with TRBD1 matching over 9 bases. CDR3 length: 14 amino acids. V was pared by 3 bases and J by 5 bases, with 4 bases of the junction left unmatched. Per germline, CDR1 MDHEN and CDR2 SYDVKM.